The clone carrying this T cell receptor (beta chain) was detected many times. As yet, its antigen is unknown. The entry originates in a study of early T cells in non-severe SARS-CoV-2 infection. Study information: It was bulk RNA from unsorted whole blood that was sequenced, and the chains were unpaired. Study-level points and caveats: Database matching using VDJdb favored anti-spike CD8 responses, with private and CD4 specificities left missing.

CDR1 MNHEY and CDR2 SVGEGT come from the germline V gene. Unmatched junction bases numbered 8, after V lost 5 bases and J lost 0 bases. The length of the CDR3 is 16 residues. Tagging with unique molecular identifiers was applied to individual cDNA molecules. TCRdb redid the calling of the 5' RACE reads with MiXCR, one entry per CDR3 protein. The repertoire holds some 40,000 distinct CDR3 sequences, with around 5% as singletons. The rearrangement joins TRBV6-2 or TRBV6-3 to TRBJ2-5; 8 nucleotides match TRBD2. Sequenced sample: whole blood. This clonotype was obtained from an adult who was a healthcare worker with PCR-confirmed SARS-CoV-2 infection or an uninfected control (not recorded which). CDR3 nucleotide sequence: TGTGCCAGCAGTGGGGCACTAGCGGAAAACCAAGAGACCCAGTACTTC. Protein sequence: CASSGALAENQETQYF.